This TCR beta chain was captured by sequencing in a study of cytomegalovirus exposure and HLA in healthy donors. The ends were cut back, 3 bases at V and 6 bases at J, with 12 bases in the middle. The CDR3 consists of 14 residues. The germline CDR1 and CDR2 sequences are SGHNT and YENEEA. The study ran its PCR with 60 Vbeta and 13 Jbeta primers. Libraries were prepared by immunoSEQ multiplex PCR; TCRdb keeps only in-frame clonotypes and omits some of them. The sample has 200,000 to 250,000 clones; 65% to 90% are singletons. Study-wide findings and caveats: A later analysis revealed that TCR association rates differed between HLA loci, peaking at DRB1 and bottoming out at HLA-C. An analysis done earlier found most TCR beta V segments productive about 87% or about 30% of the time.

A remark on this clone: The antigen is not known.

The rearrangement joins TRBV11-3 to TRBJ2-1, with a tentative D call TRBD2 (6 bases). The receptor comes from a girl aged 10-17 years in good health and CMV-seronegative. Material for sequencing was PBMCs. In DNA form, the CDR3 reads TGTGCCAGCAGCTTGTCCGGGACTCTCAATGAGCAGTTCTTC. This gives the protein CASSLSGTLNEQFF.